These 27 T cell receptor beta chains were all obtained from the same sample, sequenced in a study of T cell responses to AZD1222 COVID-19 vaccine. Sequencing was performed with immunoSEQ multiplex PCR; in TCRdb, only in-frame clones are kept and a portion is missing. The sample yields roughly 120,000 clones, approximately 90% seen once. Here the sequenced sample was peripheral blood, taken 28 days after the second AZD1222 dose. The source is an adult who received the AZD1222 COVID-19 vaccine.

CDR3 residues: CASSKLAGGYNEQFF. DNA for the CDR3: TGTGCCAGCAGCAAACTAGCGGGGGGTTACAATGAGCAGTTCTTC. The J gene is TRBJ2-1, the V gene TRBV6-5, with 12 positions matching TRBD2. Looked up from germline, CDR1 is MNHEY and CDR2 is SVGAGI. With V trimmed by 6 bases and J by 4 bases, 4 bases remained unmatched. The CDR3 runs 15 residues.

This clone was found a few times. The CDR3: CASSIMGQGGDTQYF. For the CDR3, the DNA is TGTGCCAGTAGTATCATGGGGCAGGGGGGAGATACGCAGTATTTT. The chain has TRBV19 and TRBJ2-3; D is perhaps TRBD1 (7 bases). Germline V lookup: CDR1 LNHDA, CDR2 SQIVND (reference sequence). CDR3 length: 15 residues. The ends were cut back, 3 bases at V and 5 bases at J, with 15 bases in the middle.

This rearrangement joins TRBV10-2 to TRBJ2-7; no definite D call. In germline, CDR1 is WSHSY, CDR2 SAAADI. The CDR3 is 12 amino acids. Trimming cost V 6 bases and J 3 bases, with 9 bases left between them. The DNA of the CDR3 is TGCGCCAGCAGGGGGAATATCTACGAGCAGTACTTC. This encodes CASRGNIYEQYF.

CDR3 residues: CATSSGGGEKLFF. CDR3 in DNA: TGTGCCACCAGTTCAGGGGGCGGTGAAAAACTGTTTTTT. V gene TRBV15 combines with J gene TRBJ1-4; TRBD1 matches 8 bases. The CDR3 runs to 13 residues. With V trimmed by 6 bases and J by 7 bases, 4 bases remained unmatched. CDR1 is LNHNV and CDR2 is YYDKDF in the germline V gene (reference sequence). Based on the CDR3 plus reference TRBV15 and TRBJ1-4, the full variable domain is DAMVIQNPRYQVTQFGKPVTLSCSQTLNHNVMYWYQQKSSQAPKLLFHYYDKDFNNEADTPDNFQSRRPNTSFCFLDIRSPGLGDTAMYLCATSSGGGEKLFFGSGTQLSVL.

The chain uses TRBV5-8 and TRBJ2-1; TRBD2 is a possible D gene (5 bases). The germline V gene has CDR1 SGHTS and CDR2 YDEGEE. The V end was cut by 4 bases, the J end by 12 bases, with 11 bases between. This CDR3 is 11 amino acids long. Here the CDR3 reads CASSPAGGQFF. DNA for the CDR3: TGTGCCAGCAGCCCCGCCGGAGGGCAGTTCTTC.

The chain combines TRBV6-2 or TRBV6-3 with TRBJ2-1; tentative D call: TRBD2 (5 bases). Germline V gene data show CDR1 as MNHEY and CDR2 as SVGEGT. V lost 4 bases to trimming and J lost 8 bases, with 9 bases between them. The CDR3 is 12 amino acids. CDR3 bases: TGTGCCAGCAGTTCAACCGGGGATGAGCAGTTCTTC. As protein: CASSSTGDEQFF.

The chain is built from TRBV7-3 and TRBJ2-5, with D unclear. Looked up from germline, CDR1 is SGHTA and CDR2 is FQGTGA. Trimming shortened V by 5 bases and J by 1 base, and 11 bases separated the two germline ends. CDR3 length: 14 residues. The CDR3 spells CASSDPPPQETQYF. The CDR3 region has the DNA TGTGCCAGCAGCGACCCCCCGCCCCAAGAGACCCAGTACTTC.

The chain is built from TRBV30 and TRBJ1-2, with 9 bases aligning to TRBD1. CDR1 is GTSNPN and CDR2 is SVGIG in the germline V gene (reference sequence). The V and J ends lost 3 bases and 3 bases, in that order; junction bases with no gene match: 8. The length of the CDR3 is 15 residues. This chain's CDR3 is CAWRPGDRDYYGYTF. The CDR3, as DNA: TGTGCCTGGAGACCCGGGGACAGGGATTACTATGGCTACACCTTC.

The sample holds one count of this clone. The rearrangement links TRBV12-3 or TRBV12-4 to TRBJ1-2; 8 nucleotides agree with TRBD1. The junction had 6 bases not matched to a gene; V was cut back by 6 bases and J by 6 bases. The CDR3 contains 13 residues. The CDR3 bases are TGTGCCAGCAGCAGGGGACAGGCGGATGGCTACACCTTC. Protein product: CASSRGQADGYTF.

This clone was counted once. The chain links TRBV9 to TRBJ1-5; D unresolved. Germline V lookup: CDR1 SGDLS, CDR2 YYNGEE. The ends were cut back, 0 bases at V and 0 bases at J, with 19 bases in the middle. The length of the CDR3 is 19 residues. CDR3 loop: CASSVDFPMPGTSNQPQHF. The CDR3 DNA reads TGTGCCAGCAGCGTAGACTTCCCAATGCCCGGTACTAGCAATCAGCCCCAGCATTTT.

The genes are TRBV14 and TRBJ1-1; 7 bases map to TRBD1. This CDR3 comprises 13 residues. After removal of 5 bases from V and 3 bases from J, the junction contained 3 bases not matched to a gene. The germline V gene has CDR1 SGHDN and CDR2 FVKESK. CDR3 residues: CASSRTGDTEAFF. Written as DNA, the CDR3 is TGTGCCAGCAGCAGGACAGGCGACACTGAAGCTTTCTTT.

The gene calls are TRBV6-5 and TRBJ1-5; no definite D call. This CDR3 contains 13 residues. CDR1 and CDR2 (germline): MNHEY, SVGAGI. V was clipped by 0 bases and J by 5 bases, with 5 bases between them. In DNA form, the CDR3 reads TGTGCCAGCAGTTACTCGACCGATCAGCCCCAGCATTTT. Translating it yields CASSYSTDQPQHF.

This chain uses TRBV27 with TRBJ1-6; 10 nucleotides agree with TRBD1. Per the germline V gene, CDR1 is MNHEY and CDR2 is SMNVEV (reference sequence). The CDR3 runs 15 residues. V was clipped by 6 bases and J by 9 bases; unmatched bases: 8. In nucleotides, the CDR3 is TGTGCCAGCAGCAGGGACAGGGGAAGTAGTTCACCCCTCCACTTT. Its translation: CASSRDRGSSSPLHF.

The chain uses TRBV5-1 and TRBJ2-5; D may be TRBD1 (7 bases). CDR1 is SGHRS, CDR2 YFSETQ, per germline. V gave up 4 bases and J gave up 0 bases, with 16 bases separating them. This CDR3 has 16 amino acids. For the CDR3, the DNA is TGCGCCAGCAGCCTCTGGGACAGCGGGTACCAAGAGACCCAGTACTTC. Protein sequence: CASSLWDSGYQETQYF.

This clone was picked up one time. The chain combines TRBV9 with TRBJ1-3; no definite D call. Germline V lookup: CDR1 SGDLS, CDR2 YYNGEE. Trimming removed 6 bases from V and 0 bases from J, with 13 bases in between. CDR3 length equals 15 residues. CDR3 in DNA: TGTGCCAGCATGCGGGGTACAGACTCTGGAAACACCATATATTTT. It specifies CASMRGTDSGNTIYF.

The chain couples TRBV9 to TRBJ2-3, with unresolved D. V was cut by 0 bases and J by 0 bases, with 8 bases left in between. The CDR3 contains 15 residues. CDR1 is SGDLS and CDR2 is YYNGEE in the germline V gene. The CDR3 DNA reads TGTGCCAGCAGCGTAGTCTCGCAAAGCACAGATACGCAGTATTTT. Translation: CASSVVSQSTDTQYF.

Here the CDR3 reads CAISLTGGSGTGGYTF. In nucleotides, the CDR3 is TGTGCCATCAGTTTGACAGGGGGTTCGGGTACTGGCGGCTACACCTTC. This chain links TRBV10-3 with TRBJ1-2, with TRBD1 matching 9 bases. This CDR3 region has 16 residues. Germline V gene data show CDR1 as ENHRY and CDR2 as SYGVKD. V dropped 5 bases and J dropped 8; count of bases not matched to a gene: 15.

The chain carries TRBV11-2 and TRBJ1-2, with TRBD1 matching 11 bases. V shed 6 bases and J 7 bases; nucleotides not matched to a gene: 10. Germline V gives CDR1 SGHAT, CDR2 FQNNGV. CDR3 length: 15 amino acids. The CDR3 DNA follows: TGTGCCAGCAGGTCCCTGGACAGGGGGCTTTTTGGCTACACCTTC. Its translation: CASRSLDRGLFGYTF.

The rearrangement joins TRBV10-3 to TRBJ2-1, with D maybe TRBD1 (6 bases). The CDR3 is made up of 15 amino acids. The germline CDR1 and CDR2 sequences are ENHRY and SYGVKD. With 6 bases removed from V and 0 bases from J, the gap between germline ends came to 12 bases. In DNA, the CDR3 is TGTGCCATCAGCGGCAGGGGCAGCTCCTACAATGAGCAGTTCTTC. This encodes CAISGRGSSYNEQFF.

The chain joins TRBV24-1 to TRBJ2-5; the D gene could be TRBD1 or TRBD2 (7 bases each). The V end lost 7 bases, the J end lost 4 bases, and 24 bases lay between the germline ends. This CDR3 contains 17 residues. Per the germline V gene, CDR1 is KGHDR and CDR2 is SFDVKD. CDR3 sequence: CATSEGPNAGGGETQYF. CDR3 sequence (DNA): TGTGCCACCAGCGAGGGCCCGAACGCAGGGGGGGGAGAGACCCAGTACTTC.

The chain recombines TRBV12-5 with TRBJ1-1, with 11 bases identical to TRBD1. Germline V gene lookup returns CDR1 LGHNT and CDR2 FRNRAP. CDR3 size: 16 residues. The V and J ends lost 1 base and 4 bases, in that order; junction bases with no gene match: 5. In DNA, the CDR3 is TGTGCTAGTGGTTTGGGTCGGACAGGGGGCATCACTGAAGCTTTCTTT. Translation: CASGLGRTGGITEAFF.

The chain joins TRBV3-1 (or the pseudogene TRBV3-2) to TRBJ2-5; 11 bases fit TRBD2. J was trimmed by 3 bases and V by 4 bases; bases with no gene match: 4. This CDR3 has 15 residues. Germline CDR1 and CDR2: LGHDT and YNNKEL (reference sequence). CDR3 region: CASSPSGGREETQYF. The DNA for the CDR3 is TGTGCCAGCAGCCCTAGCGGGGGGCGGGAAGAGACCCAGTACTTC.

The gene calls are TRBV7-9 and TRBJ2-3; 10 bases match TRBD2. The CDR3 contains 17 residues. In germline, CDR1 is SEHNR, CDR2 FQNEAQ (reference sequence). V lost 5 bases and J lost 3; bases outside the gene matches: 11. This chain's CDR3 is CASSPQPSGRWTDTQYF. The CDR3 coding sequence is TGTGCCAGCAGCCCCCAACCTAGCGGGAGATGGACAGATACGCAGTATTTT.

This clone has a single count. The V and J genes are TRBV4-1 and TRBJ1-5; D not certain. Germline V lookup: CDR1 MGHRA, CDR2 YSYEKL. The length of the CDR3 is 14 residues. Trimming left V 1 base short and J 7 bases short, with 11 bases between. CDR3 region: CASSQVKVGQPQHF. CDR3 in DNA: TGCGCCAGCAGCCAAGTCAAGGTAGGGCAGCCCCAGCATTTT.

CDR3 sequence reads: CASSKEGSSFRQYF. The CDR3 nucleotides are TGTGCCAGCAGCAAGGAGGGTTCGTCGTTTCGGCAGTACTTC. The V call is TRBV21-1, the J call TRBJ2-7; the listed D gene, TRBD2, was not tested against the DNA. TRBV21-1 has pseudogene status. The CDR3 is 14 residues long.

J is TRBJ1-1 and V is TRBV7-2; maybe TRBD1 (6 bases). The CDR3 spans 12 residues. Trimming left V 8 bases short and J 11 bases short, with 18 bases between. Germline V lookup: CDR1 SGHTA, CDR2 FQGNSA. The CDR3 spells CASHSGGRRAFF. DNA of the CDR3: TGTGCCAGCCATTCCGGGGGGCGCAGGGCTTTCTTT. Using reference TRBV7-2 and TRBJ1-1 for the parts outside the CDR3, the full variable domain is GAGVSQSPSNKVTEKGKDVELRCDPISGHTALYWYRQSLGQGLEFLIYFQGNSAPDKSGLPSDRFSAERTGGSVSTLTIQRTQQEDSAVYLCASHSGGRRAFFGQGTRLTVV.

V gene TRBV21-1 combines with J gene TRBJ1-3; the table's D gene call, TRBD1, was not cross checked with the DNA. TRBV21-1 is given as a pseudogene. CDR3 size: 13 residues. The CDR3 nucleotides read TGTGCCAGCAAAACAGGCTCTGGAAACACCATATATTTT. Its translation: CASKTGSGNTIYF.